This T cell receptor (beta chain) originates from a study of cytomegalovirus exposure and HLA in healthy donors (dated by TCRdb to the late 2010s). For the wider study: An earlier analysis of fewer than 750 of the donors reported approximately 280 Gb of sequence data and approximately 120 million unique TCR beta sequences obtained from around 170 million T cells. Roughly 290 gigabases of sequencing data and 75 million to 85 million unique TCR sequences made up an early release that covered several hundred HLA-typed donors. Of the 350 to 400 genotyped donors, roughly 85% fell in the genetic ancestry cluster associated with self-reported Caucasian donors. The study aimed to test whether signatures of past pathogen exposure could be identified by cataloging public T cell receptors. The T cell repertoires of 670 or so subjects were profiled by immunosequencing and related to cytomegalovirus serostatus. A separate validation cohort of 100 to 150 different subjects was used in addition to the 666-subject first cohort. To predict cytomegalovirus infection status, the study combined high-throughput TCR immunosequencing, statistical association of individual TCRs with disease status, and machine learning. In a later analysis, previously published TCR beta repertoires from 550 to 750 donors were re-analyzed and high-resolution HLA genotyping was added so that TCR occurrence patterns could be studied. In the later analysis, no new phenotypic data were used to find candidate immune exposures; instead, reliance was placed on TCR beta sequences and their occurrence across donors. An earlier analysis of 587 of the donors used high-throughput TCR beta sequencing to judge whether each TCR beta V gene segment behaved as functional or pseudogenic. Alongside the repertoire data, information on donor age, sex, ethnicity and CMV serostatus was compiled. Genome-wide SNP genotypes for about 55% of the 666 donors were used in a later genetic analysis, which treated that subset as a discovery cohort. Every discovery cohort repertoire had been produced on one sequencing platform. HLA typing included class I and class II loci at four-digit resolution. The number of typed donors differed by locus: roughly 620-630 for A, B, C, DRB1 and DQB1; 500 to 550 for DQA1; 600 to 610 for DPA1; and 400 to 480 for DPB1. About five DR-DQ haplotypes were treated as single units for association and clustering because of strong linkage in the cohort. On average, around 200,000 unique TCR beta nucleotide sequences were sequenced per donor among a few hundred genotyped donors of the cohort, with approximately 18% of those sequences being non-productive.

Library construction relied on the immunoSEQ multiplex PCR assay. For the multiplex PCR, a mixture combining 60 forward primers for TCR Vbeta segments and 13 reverse primers for TCR Jbeta segments was used. A multiplex PCR assay on genomic DNA amplified the CDR3 region of rearranged TCR beta genes. Amplified TCR beta libraries were sequenced as 87-base-pair reads on the Illumina HiSeq System. In the source study's methods: A later analysis counted about 80 million unique TCR beta chains across the 666 repertoires, and roughly 11 million of these chains were shared by at least two donors. A nearest-neighbor algorithm error-corrected the raw reads and collapsed the reads into unique sequences, merging closely related sequences to remove PCR and sequencing errors. Alignment of CDR3 sequences to IMGT reference sequences was used to assign V, D and J gene segments. Each retained sequence needed at least a six-nucleotide match to both a V gene segment and a J gene segment. A rearrangement was called productive if the CDR3 had no stop codons and remained in frame with V and J, and every other rearrangement was called non-productive. CDR3 was defined according to IMGT convention as the region running from the second conserved V-encoded cysteine to the conserved J-encoded phenylalanine. In an earlier analysis of roughly 580 of the donors, sequences lacking an unambiguous match to a single V gene segment were excluded. An earlier analysis of 587 of the donors classified V segments as functional when productive rearrangements were above 56.7% and as segregating when the standard deviation between donors was above 5%. To diagnose cytomegalovirus status from the catalog of TCR beta chain sequences, a statistical classification framework was built. V and J gene assignment, in a later analysis, came from comparing TCR nucleotide sequences with IMGT/GENE-DB human TR gene sequences. Using the TCRdist pipeline, a later analysis assigned CDR3 sequences along with most-parsimonious VDJ recombination scenarios. In a later analysis, each TCR beta chain was defined by its CDR3 amino acid sequence together with its V-gene family, and reads lacking a unique V-gene family were excluded. As a way to deal with suspected cross-contamination and a sequencing artifact, a later analysis dropped over 550 nucleotide sequences that were highly shared and had low generation probability. For each public chain, a later analysis derived a clonal expansion index from normalized ranks of inferred template counts within each repertoire. A later analysis computed generation probabilities with a VDJ recombination model fitted to out-of-frame rearrangements, and checked the results against IGoR. Hypergeometric tests were used in a later analysis to score TCR-TCR, TCR-HLA and TCR-CMV co-occurrence, with a repertoire-size bias correction applied to the TCR pairs. False discovery rates were estimated in a later analysis by permuting HLA or CMV assignments 20 times. A later analysis grouped co-occurring TCRs with DBSCAN, adding TCRdist sequence similarity when clustering within HLA-allele-positive subsets. Repertoires with fewer than 30,000 or more than 120,000 public chains, plus five repertoires with anomalous nucleotide sharing, were excluded from co-occurrence clustering. TCRdb re-hosts the immuneACCESS table, in-frame sequences only. Its copies lack some clones; in the studies checked, an unresolved V gene accounts for under half of them, and the cause for the rest is not known. The V and J calls and clone size were taken over from that table, and D and trimming were inferred from the DNA. A total of about 110,000 clones appear in this sample, roughly 73% of them only once. The ten largest clones capture 6.5% to 9.5% of the sample.

CDR1 and CDR2 were assigned from the germline V gene as SGHDN and FVKESK. Germline trimming: 0 bases from V, 4 bases from J; junction bases outside gene matches: 8. The CDR3 numbers 16 residues from cysteine through phenylalanine. CDR3 DNA is the only sequence kept; it has 48 bases, read in frame from the first base. Note on this clone: This clone's antigen is unknown. No base quality values were provided; no much bigger clone lies one nucleotide off.

The cohort comprised 550 to 700 healthy bone marrow donors. Cohort members were all nominally healthy when sampled, although unrecorded immune exposures were likely present. The donor was CMV seropositive and belonged to the group of 270 or so seropositive cohort members. A peripheral blood sample was collected from each donor, and TCR beta sequencing was performed on peripheral blood mononuclear cells. The Qiagen DNeasy Blood Extraction Kit was used to extract genomic DNA from the blood cell samples. General conclusions and limits of the study: Presence/absence analyses assumed roughly uniform sequencing depth across donors, an assumption that may not hold. Strong co-occurrence of HLA alleles, especially DR and DQ, made assigning TCR associations to individual alleles difficult. Because HLA typing was unavailable for some donors at each locus, only the typed subset was used in association tests. A group of highly shared sequence variants was considered likely to be a technical artifact of the sequencing pipeline. Because the 87-base-pair reads could not distinguish some IMGT-functional V segments, including TRBV6-2 and TRBV6-3, those segments were excluded. The study gave a list of 150 to 200 TCR beta chains associated with cytomegalovirus. CMV serostatus was the only immune exposure information available for the cohort. A later analysis reported that several top co-occurrence clusters appeared linked to parvovirus B19, influenza, CMV and Epstein-Barr virus. A later analysis found that HLA-associated TCR beta chains were more clonally expanded and had lower generation probabilities than equally common non-associated chains. At a false discovery rate of 0.05, a later analysis linked 15,000 to 20,000 TCR beta sequences to specific HLA alleles. In a later analysis, TCR association rates were found to vary across HLA loci, with the most associated TCRs seen for DRB1 alleles and the fewest for HLA-C alleles. It was suggested by the authors that the approach could potentially be generalized to other disease states and immunological phenotypes. Because counts were too low, roughly 17 rarely observed V segments, including chromosome 9 orphons, were left out of the earlier analysis of 587 of the donors. A further reported finding was that TCR beta sequences accurately predicted the HLA-A and HLA-B alleles for most subjects in the first cohort. The classifier was reported to diagnose cytomegalovirus status with high specificity and sensitivity in both the original and validation cohorts. According to a later genetic analysis, donors in an Asian-associated ancestry cluster had fewer N-insertions in productive TCRs than the roughly 670-donor mean. In vitro tests confirmed that three of the cytomegalovirus-associated TCR beta chains recognize cytomegalovirus antigens. An association between a missense DCLRE1C variant and V-gene and J-gene trimming of TCR beta chains was found in a later genetic analysis and replicated in an independent cohort. In this cohort, only TCR beta chains were sequenced, and detectable features were limited by the absence of alpha or paired-chain data. Most TCR sequences were seen in very few donors, while some public TCRs were found in many individuals. Linkage disequilibrium might explain the correlated functional status among segregating V segments, but an unknown experimental factor could not be ruled out. Broadly in line with IMGT annotations, most TCR beta V segments showed up in productive rearrangements about 87% or about 30% of the time in an earlier analysis of approximately 640 of the donors. In a later analysis, most CMV-associated TCR beta chains were found to appear HLA-restricted, with HLA associations seemingly driven largely by CMV exposure.

This TCR was recovered from a woman in her thirties or forties in good health and CMV-seropositive. The chain joins TRBV14 to TRBJ1-1; TRBD1 matches 7 bases in the middle. The sample consisted of PBMCs. The CDR3 protein is CASSQEIEQGRTEAFF. The DNA reads TGTGCCAGCAGCCAAGAGATTGAACAGGGGCGCACTGAAGCTTTCTTT.